This T cell receptor (beta chain) was retrieved from a study of blood T cell repertoires in COVID-19. At the level of the study: Both acute and convalescent COVID-19 samples were obtained from the United States, Italy and Spain. T cells, B-cell-depleted T cells, or PBMCs supplied cDNA or gDNA.

The CDR3 spans 15 residues. CDR1 is MDHEN and CDR2 is SYDVKM in the germline V gene. With V trimmed by 3 bases and J by 1 base, 5 bases remained unmatched. Patients at the Seattle site were enrolled during active infection and followed longitudinally. The protocol was immunoSEQ multiplex PCR, while the TCRdb copy is restricted to in-frame clones and leaves out a portion. The data contain about 240,000 clones, approximately 80% of them seen just once; the ten biggest clones take up roughly 8%. This receptor was identified in a woman of 80 years or more with COVID-19, enrolled during active disease. The chain uses TRBV28 and TRBJ2-5; 7 nucleotides match TRBD1. Sequenced sample: peripheral blood. This chain's CDR3 is CASSFKGAFQETQYF. The CDR3 region has the DNA TGTGCCAGCAGTTTTAAGGGGGCCTTCCAAGAGACCCAGTACTTC.